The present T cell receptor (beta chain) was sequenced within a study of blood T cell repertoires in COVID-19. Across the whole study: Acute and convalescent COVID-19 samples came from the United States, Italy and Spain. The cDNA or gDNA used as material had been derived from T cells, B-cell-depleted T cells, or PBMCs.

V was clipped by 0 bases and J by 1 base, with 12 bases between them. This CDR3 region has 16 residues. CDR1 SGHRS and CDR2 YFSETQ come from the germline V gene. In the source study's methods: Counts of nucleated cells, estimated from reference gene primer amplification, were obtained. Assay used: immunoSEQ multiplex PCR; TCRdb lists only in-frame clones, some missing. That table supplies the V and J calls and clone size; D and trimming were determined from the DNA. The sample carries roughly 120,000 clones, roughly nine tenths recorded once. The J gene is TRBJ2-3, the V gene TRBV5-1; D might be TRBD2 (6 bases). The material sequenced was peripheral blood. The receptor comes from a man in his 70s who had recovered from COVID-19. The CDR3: CASSLAPGGGTDTQYF. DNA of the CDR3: TGCGCCAGCAGCTTGGCCCCTGGAGGGGGCACAGATACGCAGTATTTT.